A single sample is the source of the 21 T cell receptor beta chains below, sequenced in a study of CD8 T cells in ankylosing spondylitis. TCRdb re-called the 5' RACE reads with MiXCR, one entry per CDR3 protein. The sample contains under 120,000 distinct CDR3 sequences, 24% of which appear only once. Sequencing was performed on synovial fluid, either unsorted or a sorted T cell fraction (not recorded which). The receptor set was obtained from a male donor with ankylosing spondylitis.

The rearrangement links TRBV7-2 to TRBJ2-1; the match to TRBD2 covers 9 bases. After removal of 5 bases from V and 10 bases from J, the junction contained 12 bases not matched to a gene. This CDR3 spans 15 amino acids. Germline V gene data show CDR1 as SGHTA and CDR2 as FQGNSA. The CDR3 loop reads CASSPSGRTTREQFF. In DNA form, the CDR3 reads TGTGCCAGCAGCCCCAGCGGGAGGACCACGCGAGAGCAGTTCTTC.

This rearrangement joins TRBV20-1 to TRBJ2-7, with 8 bases fitting TRBD1. CDR3 length: 13 residues. With 5 bases clipped from V and 3 bases from J, the junction kept 6 bases outside the gene matches. CDR1 DFQATT and CDR2 SNEGSKA come from the germline V gene (reference sequence). The CDR3 DNA sequence: TGCAGTGCTTGGGACAGGAGTGTCTACGAGCAGTACTTC. It translates to CSAWDRSVYEQYF.

This chain uses TRBV2 with TRBJ2-5; 7 positions agree with TRBD1. The CDR3 is made up of 14 amino acids. V shed 6 bases and J 0 bases; nucleotides not matched to a gene: 4. Germline V CDR1 and CDR2: SNHLY, FYNNEI. The CDR3 region is CASRATGDQETQYF. The CDR3 DNA is TGTGCCAGCAGAGCTACAGGGGACCAAGAGACCCAGTACTTC.

This chain connects TRBV28 to TRBJ2-1; D not certain. The CDR3 totals 15 residues. The germline V and J ends were trimmed by 2 bases and 4 bases, with 12 bases remaining between them. Germline V gene lookup returns CDR1 MDHEN and CDR2 SYDVKM. CDR3 DNA sequence: TGTGCCAGCAGTTTAACCCGGGTGGCGTACAATGAGCAGTTCTTC. Its translation is CASSLTRVAYNEQFF.

CDR3 in DNA: TGTGCCAGCAGCCCGCGGGGGTTCAGCACTGAAGCTTTCTTT. It translates to CASSPRGFSTEAFF. V usage is TRBV3-1 and J usage is TRBJ1-1; tentatively, D is TRBD1 (5 bases). The V gene lost 4 bases and the J gene lost 4 bases, with 13 bases spanning the gap. Per germline, CDR1 LGHDT and CDR2 YNNKEL (reference sequence). This CDR3 has 14 amino acids.

Only a few counts were recorded for this clonotype. This chain connects TRBV5-1 to TRBJ2-2, with TRBD2 matching over 7 bases. Trimming cost V 2 bases and J 3 bases; bases outside gene matches: 7. CDR3 length: 16 residues. Germline CDR1 is SGHRS and CDR2 is YFSETQ. CDR3 in DNA: TGCGCCAGCAGCTTCGGACTAGGAGGGGACACCGGGGAGCTGTTTTTT. The encoded protein is CASSFGLGGDTGELFF. Full variable domain (rest looked up from reference TRBV5-1 and TRBJ2-2): KAGVTQTPRYLIKTRGQQVTLSCSPISGHRSVSWYQQTPGQGLQFLFEYFSETQRNKGNFPGRFSGRQFSNSRSEMNVSTLELGDSALYLCASSFGLGGDTGELFFGEGSRLTVL.

The chain combines TRBV10-2 with TRBJ2-3, with D perhaps assigned TRBD1 or TRBD2 (6 bases each). There are 15 residues in the CDR3. V lost 4 bases to trimming and J lost 5 bases, with 16 bases between them. Germline V gene sequence: CDR1 WSHSY, CDR2 SAAADI. CDR3 DNA: TGCGCCAGCAGTGGGGACTGGGGGGCCATAGATACGCAGTATTTT. This translates into CASSGDWGAIDTQYF.

V gene TRBV11-2 combines with J gene TRBJ1-3; D not resolved. Germline V gene lookup returns CDR1 SGHAT and CDR2 FQNNGV. The CDR3 length is 15 residues. The V and J ends lost 5 bases and 2 bases respectively, with 13 bases between them. CDR3 in DNA: TGTGCCAGCAGCCCCCAAGGAGGAACTGGAAACACCATATATTTT. This sequence encodes CASSPQGGTGNTIYF.

V gene TRBV5-8 combines with J gene TRBJ1-2; possible D gene TRBD1, 6 bases. The germline V and J ends were trimmed by 5 bases and 4 bases, with 18 bases remaining between them. The CDR3 loop spans 15 amino acids. Germline assignment: CDR1 SGHTS and CDR2 YDEGEE. The CDR3, as DNA: TGTGCCAGCAGTGAGGGGGAGCCCAGAAGCTATGGCTACACCTTC. Translated, it gives CASSEGEPRSYGYTF.

The chain joins TRBV5-1 to TRBJ2-3; TRBD2 matches 8 bases. The V gene end was trimmed by 4 bases and the J gene end by 4 bases; junction bases not matched to a gene: 8. Germline values: CDR1 SGHRS, CDR2 YFSETQ. There are 15 residues in the CDR3. The CDR3 protein is CASSPPGGLSDTQYF. The CDR3 DNA follows: TGCGCCAGCAGCCCACCGGGAGGGCTATCAGATACGCAGTATTTT.

This clonotype was recorded a few times. CDR3 nucleotide sequence: TGTGCCAGCAGCTCAGGGGCTAGCGGAGACCAAGAGACCCAGTACTTC. This encodes CASSSGASGDQETQYF. The chain couples TRBV11-2 to TRBJ2-5; a weak D match, TRBD2 (7 bases). CDR3 size: 16 residues. V lost 4 bases and J 0 bases, leaving 15 bases between the germline ends. The germline V gene encodes CDR1 SGHAT and CDR2 FQNNGV.

The CDR3 loop is CSAGTSGDNEQFF. The CDR3 nucleotides are TGCAGTGCAGGGACTAGCGGAGACAATGAGCAGTTCTTC. The chain uses TRBV20-1 and TRBJ2-1; 11 nucleotides line up with TRBD2. Losses at the gene ends were 6 bases for V and 5 bases for J; bases not matched to a gene: 3. CDR1 and CDR2 from the germline V gene are DFQATT and SNEGSKA (reference sequence). This CDR3 has 13 residues.

This clonotype occurred a few times. V is TRBV20-1 and J is TRBJ2-1, with D hard to call. Trimming left V 3 bases short and J 10 bases short, with 13 bases between. Germline V gives CDR1 DFQATT, CDR2 SNEGSKA (reference sequence). This CDR3 contains 12 residues. CDR3 sequence (DNA): TGCAGTGCTAGCTATGTCCCCGGCGAGCAGTTCTTC. This translates into CSASYVPGEQFF.

The V call is TRBV3-1, the J call TRBJ2-2; D is unclear. Germline CDR1 LGHDT, CDR2 YNNKEL (reference sequence). This CDR3 is 12 amino acids long. V lost 6 bases and J lost 2, with 4 bases in between. The CDR3 is CASRYNTGELFF. The CDR3 DNA is TGTGCCAGCAGATATAACACCGGGGAGCTGTTTTTT.

This chain joins TRBV20-1 and TRBJ1-2; D call uncertain. This CDR3 is built from 12 residues. The V end was cut by 6 bases, the J end by 2 bases, with 10 bases between. The germline gives CDR1 DFQATT, CDR2 SNEGSKA (reference sequence). CDR3 DNA sequence: TGCAGTGCCGGCTTGGGGAACTATGGCTACACCTTC. It encodes CSAGLGNYGYTF.

This sequence joins TRBV7-2 and TRBJ1-2, with D tentatively TRBD1 (5 bases). This CDR3 is built from 15 residues. Germline CDR1 and CDR2: SGHTA and FQGNSA. The germline V and J ends were trimmed by 3 bases and 3 bases, with 14 bases remaining between them. For the CDR3, the DNA is TGTGCCAGCAGCTTGGCGCGGGACGCGCACTATGGCTACACCTTC. As protein: CASSLARDAHYGYTF.

This clonotype showed up many times. The rearrangement joins TRBV5-1 to TRBJ1-1; D perhaps matches TRBD1 (5 bases). Germline values: CDR1 SGHRS, CDR2 YFSETQ. V was cut by 5 bases and J by 0 bases, with 8 bases left in between. The CDR3 runs to 13 residues. The chain's CDR3 is CASRGDLNTEAFF. CDR3 sequence (DNA): TGCGCCAGCAGAGGGGATCTGAACACTGAAGCTTTCTTT.

The table lists this clonotype with a few counts. This chain uses TRBV12-3 or TRBV12-4 with TRBJ2-2, with a possible D match to TRBD1 (5 bases). V shed 6 bases and J shed 0 bases, with 11 bases lying between them. CDR3 size: 15 residues. The CDR3 bases are TGTGCCAGCAGGTCAGGGTGGGCGAACACCGGGGAGCTGTTTTTT. Encoded protein: CASRSGWANTGELFF.

The rearrangement uses TRBV10-3 and TRBJ2-5; D gene ambiguous. The germline CDR1 and CDR2 sequences are ENHRY and SYGVKD. The CDR3 consists of 11 residues. CDR3 in amino acids: CSTSDKETQYF. The CDR3 DNA follows: TGTTCTACCTCGGATAAAGAGACCCAGTACTTC.

J is TRBJ2-5 and V is TRBV7-9, with D perhaps given as TRBD1 or TRBD2 (5 bases each). This CDR3 is built from 15 residues. Trimming removed 5 bases from V and 4 bases from J, with 17 bases in between. Germline V lookup: CDR1 SEHNR, CDR2 FQNEAQ (reference sequence). The CDR3 loop is CASSPAVGVRETQYF. The CDR3 DNA follows: TGTGCCAGCAGCCCAGCCGTGGGGGTGAGAGAGACCCAGTACTTC.

This clonotype was counted at least ten times. The chain joins TRBV7-8 to TRBJ1-5, with TRBD1 matching 10 bases. J gave up 5 bases and V 7 bases, and 14 bases lay outside the gene matches. The CDR3 runs to 17 residues. Germline V CDR1 and CDR2: SGHVS, FQNEAQ. The CDR3 loop reads CASKPLASGQGYQPQHF. The CDR3 bases are TGTGCCAGCAAGCCACTGGCCTCGGGACAGGGGTATCAGCCCCAGCATTTT.